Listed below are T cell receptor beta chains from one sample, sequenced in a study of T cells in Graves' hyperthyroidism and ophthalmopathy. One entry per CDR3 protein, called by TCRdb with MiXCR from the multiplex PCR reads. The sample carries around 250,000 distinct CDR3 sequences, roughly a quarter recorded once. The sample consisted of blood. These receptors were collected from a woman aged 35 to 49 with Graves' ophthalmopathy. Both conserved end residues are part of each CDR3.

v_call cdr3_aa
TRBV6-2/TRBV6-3 CATSRGLTEAFF
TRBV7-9 CASSTRAYEQYF
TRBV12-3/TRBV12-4 CASSLTGTTNQPQHF
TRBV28 CASSPRDEQYF
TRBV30 CAWSGTFSNQPQHF
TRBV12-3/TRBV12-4 CASSTLQGGEQYF
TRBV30 CAWSRGWDRGQETQYF
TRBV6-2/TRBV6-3 CASSDHMGTEAFF
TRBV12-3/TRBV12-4 CASRHAKGKQYF
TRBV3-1 CASSQTSKGGETQYF
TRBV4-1 CASSQSLAGSSYEQYF
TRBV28 CATRSGTANTEAFF
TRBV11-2 CASSLTTGVYEQYF
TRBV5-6 CASSSRRPGETQYF
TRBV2 CASTPLAGGYEQYF
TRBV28 CASSLPRGLDEQYF
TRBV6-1 CASSTFRVNTEAFF
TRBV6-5 CACAVLDKNQPQHF
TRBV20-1 CSALHGTLGTYEQYF
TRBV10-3 CAIRGTGELFF
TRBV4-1 CASSHPPGQGGNEQYF
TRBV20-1 CSAGGLAGDEQYF
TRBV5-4 CASSSQLYKNTGELFF
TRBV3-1 CASSQTTGGGTEAFF
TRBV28 CASSDSHSYEQYF
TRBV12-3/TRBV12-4 CASSWKVDMNEQFF
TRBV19 CASSRDRGHYEQYF
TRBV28 CASSAQGGQYFGPGTEAFF
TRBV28 CASSFSLGGEQYF
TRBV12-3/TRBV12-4 CASSFGDRYEQYF
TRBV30 CAWSGRRNQPQHF
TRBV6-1 CASSGWVAGDNEQYF
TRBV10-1 CASSGKTGGRGAFF
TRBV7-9 CASSPMGETQYF
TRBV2 CASSEFLAGGPNTGELFF
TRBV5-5 CASSADRVDNSPLHF
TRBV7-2 CAISLRDRRYF
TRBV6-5 CASSLQGLGNSPLHF
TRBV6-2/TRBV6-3 CASSPSTGGLAGGITEQYF
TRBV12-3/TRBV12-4 CASSLSFKGQPQHF
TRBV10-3 CAISATGTIDEQYF
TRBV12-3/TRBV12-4 CASSFGGGGNQPQYF
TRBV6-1 CASSVPGQGFYEQYF
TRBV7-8 CASSPPTGQGAFEQYF
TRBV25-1 CASSEYSLQETQYF
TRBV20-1 CSASLAVLYEQYF
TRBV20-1 CSVRQGAGELFF
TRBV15 CATSRASDRAATEAFF
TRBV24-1 CATSDFVGETQYF
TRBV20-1 CSAPPTGGTFGKNIQYF
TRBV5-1 CASSLLAGGPKTGELFF
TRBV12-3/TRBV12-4 CASSLEGRVDEQYF
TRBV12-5 CASGSRTGDLAKNIQYF
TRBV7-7 CASSENREIYRTTYF